Sequencing of this T cell receptor (beta chain) was carried out in a study of cytomegalovirus exposure and HLA in healthy donors. Points from the study as a whole: A later analysis linked a missense variant in DCLRE1C to the trimming of TCR beta V and J genes. In vitro work confirmed that a few CMV-associated chains recognize CMV antigens. Per a prior analysis, the majority of TCR beta V segments were productive roughly 90% or roughly 30% of the time. It was only CMV serostatus that was available as immune exposure information.

The CDR3 is 12 residues long. CDR1 is SEHNR, CDR2 FQNEAQ, per germline (reference sequence). To note about this clone: What it binds is unknown. An end of the junction does not agree with germline; a read error may underlie this.

This PCR relied on a set of 60 Vbeta primers and 13 Jbeta primers. The data were produced by immunoSEQ multiplex PCR, yet TCRdb's version contains in-frame clones alone and is incomplete. The sample lists roughly 81,000 clones; roughly 85% were seen once. Input material: PBMCs. This rearrangement joins TRBV7-9 to TRBJ1-1; no clear D gene. The clonotype was recovered from a man aged 30 to 45 in good health and CMV-seronegative. The CDR3 sequence: CSSSARPTEAFF. For the CDR3, the DNA is TGTTCCAGCAGCGCTAGACCCACTGAAGCTTTCTTT.